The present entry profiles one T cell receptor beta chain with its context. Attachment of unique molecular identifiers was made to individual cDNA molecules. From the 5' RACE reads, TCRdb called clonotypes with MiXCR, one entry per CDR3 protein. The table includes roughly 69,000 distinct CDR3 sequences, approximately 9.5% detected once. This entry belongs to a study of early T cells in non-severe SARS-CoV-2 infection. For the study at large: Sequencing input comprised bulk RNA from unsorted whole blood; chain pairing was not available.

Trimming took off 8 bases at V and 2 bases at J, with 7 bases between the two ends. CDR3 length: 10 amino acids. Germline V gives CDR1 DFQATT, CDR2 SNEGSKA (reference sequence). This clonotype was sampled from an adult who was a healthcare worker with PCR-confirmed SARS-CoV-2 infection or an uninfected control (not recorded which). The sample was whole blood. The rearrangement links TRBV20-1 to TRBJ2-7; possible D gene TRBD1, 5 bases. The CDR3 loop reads CSLGAYEQYF. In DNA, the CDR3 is TGCAGTTTAGGGGCCTACGAGCAGTACTTC.